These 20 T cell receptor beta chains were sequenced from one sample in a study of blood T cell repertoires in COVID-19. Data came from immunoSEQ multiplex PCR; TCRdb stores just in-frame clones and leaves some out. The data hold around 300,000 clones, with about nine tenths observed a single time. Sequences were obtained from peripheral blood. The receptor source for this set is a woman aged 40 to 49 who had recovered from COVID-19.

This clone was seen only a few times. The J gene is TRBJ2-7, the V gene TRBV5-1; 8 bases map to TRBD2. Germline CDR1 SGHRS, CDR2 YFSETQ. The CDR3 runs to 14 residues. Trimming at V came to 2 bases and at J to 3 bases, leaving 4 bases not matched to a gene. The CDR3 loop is CASSFLGGGYEQYF. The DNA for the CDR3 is TGCGCCAGCAGCTTCCTCGGGGGGGGCTACGAGCAGTACTTC.

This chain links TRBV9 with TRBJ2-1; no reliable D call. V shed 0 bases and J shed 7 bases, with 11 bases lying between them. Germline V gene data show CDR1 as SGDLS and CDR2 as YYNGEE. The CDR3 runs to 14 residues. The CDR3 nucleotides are TGTGCCAGCAGCGTAGAGTCCGTCGGGAATGAGCAGTTCTTC. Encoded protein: CASSVESVGNEQFF.

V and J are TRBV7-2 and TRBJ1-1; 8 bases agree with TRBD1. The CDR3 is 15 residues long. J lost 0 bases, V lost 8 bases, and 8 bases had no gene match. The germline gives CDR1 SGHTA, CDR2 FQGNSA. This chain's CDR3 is CASRPGTGMNTEAFF. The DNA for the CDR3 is TGTGCCAGCCGTCCCGGGACAGGCATGAACACTGAAGCTTTCTTT. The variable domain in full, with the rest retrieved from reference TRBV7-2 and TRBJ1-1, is GAGVSQSPSNKVTEKGKDVELRCDPISGHTALYWYRQSLGQGLEFLIYFQGNSAPDKSGLPSDRFSAERTGGSVSTLTIQRTQQEDSAVYLCASRPGTGMNTEAFFGQGTRLTVV.

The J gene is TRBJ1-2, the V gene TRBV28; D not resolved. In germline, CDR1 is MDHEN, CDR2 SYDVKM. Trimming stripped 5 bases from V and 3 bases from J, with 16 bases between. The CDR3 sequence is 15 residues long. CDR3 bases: TGTGCCAGCAGTCCTCGGACCGGCGGGTACTATGGCTACACCTTC. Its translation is CASSPRTGGYYGYTF.

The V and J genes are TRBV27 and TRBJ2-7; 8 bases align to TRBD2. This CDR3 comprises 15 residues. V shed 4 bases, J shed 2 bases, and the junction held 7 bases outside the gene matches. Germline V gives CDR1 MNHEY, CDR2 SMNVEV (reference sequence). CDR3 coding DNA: TGTGCCAGCAGTTCATCCCTAGCGGGCACCTACGAGCAGTACTTC. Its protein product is CASSSSLAGTYEQYF.

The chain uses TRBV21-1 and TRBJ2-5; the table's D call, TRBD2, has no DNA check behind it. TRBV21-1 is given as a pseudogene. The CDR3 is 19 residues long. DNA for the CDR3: TGTGCCAGCAGCAAACCTAGCGGGATATTTGGAGGATGCCAAGAGACCCAGTACTTC. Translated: CASSKPSGIFGGCQETQYF.

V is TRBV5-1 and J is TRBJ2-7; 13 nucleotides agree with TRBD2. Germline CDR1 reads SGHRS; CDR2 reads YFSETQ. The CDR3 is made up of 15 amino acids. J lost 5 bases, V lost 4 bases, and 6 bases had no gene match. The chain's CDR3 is CASSARLAGGHEQYF. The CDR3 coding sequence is TGCGCCAGCAGCGCCAGACTAGCGGGAGGCCACGAGCAGTACTTC.

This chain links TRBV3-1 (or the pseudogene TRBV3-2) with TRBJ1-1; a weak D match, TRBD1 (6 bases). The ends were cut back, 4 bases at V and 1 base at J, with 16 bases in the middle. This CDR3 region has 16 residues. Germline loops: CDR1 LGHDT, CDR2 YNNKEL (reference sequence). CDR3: CASSPGGRVGNTEAFF. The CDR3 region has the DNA TGTGCCAGCAGCCCCGGGGGGCGCGTCGGGAACACTGAAGCTTTCTTT.

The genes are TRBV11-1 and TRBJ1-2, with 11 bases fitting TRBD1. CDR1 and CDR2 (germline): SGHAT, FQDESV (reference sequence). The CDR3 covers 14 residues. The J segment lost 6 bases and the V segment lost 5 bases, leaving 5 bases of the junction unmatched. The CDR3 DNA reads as TGTGCCAGCAGCACTGGGACAGGGGGTCATGGCTACACCTTC. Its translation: CASSTGTGGHGYTF.

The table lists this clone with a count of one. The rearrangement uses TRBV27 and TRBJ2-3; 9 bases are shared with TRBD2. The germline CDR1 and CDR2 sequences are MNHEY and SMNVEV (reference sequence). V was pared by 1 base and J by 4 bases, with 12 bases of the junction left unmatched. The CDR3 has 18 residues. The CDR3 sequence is CASSLYSAGGPFADTQYF. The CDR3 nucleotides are TGTGCCAGCAGTTTATATTCGGCGGGAGGGCCTTTCGCAGATACGCAGTATTTT.

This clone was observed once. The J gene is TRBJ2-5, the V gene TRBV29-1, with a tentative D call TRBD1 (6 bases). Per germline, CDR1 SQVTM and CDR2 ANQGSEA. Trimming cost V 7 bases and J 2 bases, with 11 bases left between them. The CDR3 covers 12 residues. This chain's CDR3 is CSGKTGQETQYF. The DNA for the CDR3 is TGCAGCGGCAAGACAGGTCAAGAGACCCAGTACTTC.

The CDR3 here is CAIYTGHQPQHF. As DNA, the CDR3 is TGTGCCATTTACACAGGGCATCAGCCCCAGCATTTT. J is TRBJ1-5 and V is TRBV2, with D tentatively TRBD1 (6 bases). The CDR3 consists of 12 residues. Trimming stripped 10 bases from V and 5 bases from J, with 12 bases between. Germline lookup yields CDR1 SNHLY and CDR2 FYNNEI.

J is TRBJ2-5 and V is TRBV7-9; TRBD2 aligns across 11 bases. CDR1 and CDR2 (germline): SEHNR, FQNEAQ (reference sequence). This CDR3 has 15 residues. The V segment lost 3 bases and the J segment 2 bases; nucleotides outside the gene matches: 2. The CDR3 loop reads CASSLTSGEQETQYF. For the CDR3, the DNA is TGTGCCAGCAGCTTGACTAGCGGGGAACAAGAGACCCAGTACTTC.

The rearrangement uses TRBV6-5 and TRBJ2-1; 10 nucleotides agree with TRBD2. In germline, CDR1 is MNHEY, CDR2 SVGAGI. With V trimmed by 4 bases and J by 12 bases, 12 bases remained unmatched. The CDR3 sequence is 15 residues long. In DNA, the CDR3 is TGTGCCAGCAGTTCCGCGCCGGGGACTAGCGTTGGGCAGTTCTTC. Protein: CASSSAPGTSVGQFF.

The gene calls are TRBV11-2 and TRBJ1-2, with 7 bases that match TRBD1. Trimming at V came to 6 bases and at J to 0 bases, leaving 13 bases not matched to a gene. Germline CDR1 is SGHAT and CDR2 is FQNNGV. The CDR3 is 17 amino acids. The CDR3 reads CASRTPSGGTANYGYTF. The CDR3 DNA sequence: TGTGCCAGCAGAACCCCCTCGGGGGGGACAGCTAACTATGGCTACACCTTC.

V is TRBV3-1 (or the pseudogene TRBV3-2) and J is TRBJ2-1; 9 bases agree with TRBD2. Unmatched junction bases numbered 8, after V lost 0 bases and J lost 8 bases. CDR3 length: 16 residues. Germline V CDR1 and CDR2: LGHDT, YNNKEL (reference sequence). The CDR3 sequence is CASSQDLAGGPDEQFF. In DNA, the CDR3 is TGTGCCAGCAGCCAAGATCTGGCGGGAGGGCCTGATGAGCAGTTCTTC.

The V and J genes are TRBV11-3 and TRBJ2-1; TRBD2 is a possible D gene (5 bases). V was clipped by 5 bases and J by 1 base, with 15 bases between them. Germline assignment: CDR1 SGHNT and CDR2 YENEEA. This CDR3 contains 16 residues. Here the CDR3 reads CASSPRVASSYNEQFF. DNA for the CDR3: TGTGCCAGCAGCCCGCGGGTAGCGTCATCCTACAATGAGCAGTTCTTC.

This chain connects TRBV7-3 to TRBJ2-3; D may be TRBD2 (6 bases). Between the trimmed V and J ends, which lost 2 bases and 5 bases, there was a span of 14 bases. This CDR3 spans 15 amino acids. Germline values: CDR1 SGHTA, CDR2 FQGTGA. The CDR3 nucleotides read TGTGCCAGCAGCTTAGGGGTTGCGGGATTAGATACGCAGTATTTT. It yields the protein CASSLGVAGLDTQYF. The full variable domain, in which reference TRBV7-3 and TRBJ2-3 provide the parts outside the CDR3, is GAGVSQTPSNKVTEKGKYVELRCDPISGHTALYWYRQSLGQGPEFLIYFQGTGAADDSGLPNDRFFAVRPEGSVSTLKIQRTERGDSAVYLCASSLGVAGLDTQYFGPGTRLTVL.

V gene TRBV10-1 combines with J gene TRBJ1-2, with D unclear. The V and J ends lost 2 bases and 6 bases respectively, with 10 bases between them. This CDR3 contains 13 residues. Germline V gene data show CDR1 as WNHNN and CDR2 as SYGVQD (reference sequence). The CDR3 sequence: CASSERQGDGYTF. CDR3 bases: TGCGCCAGCAGTGAGCGTCAAGGAGATGGCTACACCTTC.

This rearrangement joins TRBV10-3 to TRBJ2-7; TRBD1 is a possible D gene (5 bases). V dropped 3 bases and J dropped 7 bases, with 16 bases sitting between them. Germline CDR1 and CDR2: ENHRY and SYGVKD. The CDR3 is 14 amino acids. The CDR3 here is CAISDGRAHGEQYF. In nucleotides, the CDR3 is TGTGCCATCAGTGACGGCAGGGCCCATGGAGAGCAGTACTTC.